A selection of T cell receptor beta chains follows, all from one sample in a study of blood T cells in healthy people across ages. One entry per CDR3 protein results from TCRdb running MiXCR on the 5' RACE reads. The table has 600,000 or so distinct CDR3 sequences, approximately 30% seen once. Material for sequencing was blood. These receptors came from a woman older than 75 in good health. Each CDR3 is given with its conserved first and last residue.

v_gene,j_gene,CDR3aa
TRBV4-2,TRBJ2-2,CASSQEQGLFTGELFF
TRBV7-6,TRBJ2-3,CASSLISRRTPRTDTQYF
TRBV7-2,TRBJ2-7,CASSPPPGRYEQYF
TRBV6-1,TRBJ2-7,CASRDSVSYEQYF
TRBV6-5,TRBJ1-5,CASSYFPGQDQPQHF
TRBV7-2,TRBJ1-2,CASSPDRVHGYTF
TRBV9,TRBJ2-7,CASSVESQSYEQYF
TRBV6-1,TRBJ2-7,CASGVDRGRYEQYF
TRBV20-1,TRBJ2-7,CSARSPGAGSTYEQYF
TRBV6-2/TRBV6-3,TRBJ2-1,CASSGPQRGGYNEQFF
TRBV5-6,TRBJ2-7,CASSFEPGDTYEQYF
TRBV7-8,TRBJ1-4,CASSLEGDATNEKLFF
TRBV19,.,CASSMVYPGTQYF
TRBV20-1,TRBJ1-2,CSAPDSGTSYGYTF
TRBV5-1,TRBJ2-1,CASSLSGNEQFF
TRBV5-1,TRBJ2-1,CASSLRGGGNNEQFF
TRBV6-6,TRBJ1-1,CASRRQDPNTEAFF
TRBV4-1,.,CASSQDPERFYEQYF
TRBV6-5,TRBJ2-7,CASSYSSSGDSYEQYF
TRBV27,TRBJ2-7,CATGGAGRFYEQYF
TRBV5-1,TRBJ2-3,CASSSQGTTDTQYF
TRBV19,TRBJ1-2,CASSLRDRGYTF
TRBV7-3,TRBJ2-2,CASSRTSGGGSTGELFF
TRBV5-1,TRBJ2-7,CASNRDGGSYEQYF
TRBV5-1,TRBJ2-1,CASSLGGGEQFF
TRBV7-9,TRBJ1-6,CASSSAGGSPLHF
TRBV20-1,TRBJ1-2,CSARGQDLRGYTF
TRBV12-3/TRBV12-4,TRBJ1-5,CASSYRDGQPQHF
TRBV2,TRBJ2-7,CAKGRSSYEQYF
TRBV20-1,TRBJ2-7,CSAVGRADRVLNVQYF
TRBV6-5,TRBJ2-7,CASSYSPQGPYEQYF
TRBV20-1,TRBJ2-3,CSARVLAMAYSTDTQYF
TRBV18,TRBJ1-3,CASSSDGTLSGNTIYF
TRBV28,TRBJ2-1,CASREQGREQFF
TRBV12-3/TRBV12-4,TRBJ2-5,CASSPDSRRQETQYF
TRBV6-5,TRBJ2-1,CASSYAVAGNEQFF
TRBV20-1,TRBJ2-7,CSARDPGQGPHEQYF
TRBV19,TRBJ1-2,CATKAPMDREQNGYTF
TRBV12-3/TRBV12-4,TRBJ2-3,CASSRTRDSTDTQYF
TRBV6-2/TRBV6-3,TRBJ1-1,CASIPDPSANTEAFF
TRBV6-2/TRBV6-3,TRBJ2-3,CASSFQIRGDTQYF
TRBV4-1,TRBJ2-1,CASSPGQGRVNGQFF